The present TCR beta chain was sequenced within a study of PD-L1 blockade in urothelial cancer. TCRdb keeps only in-frame clones here, not all; method: immunoSEQ multiplex PCR. This table holds tens of thousands of clones, almost 90% found once. The time point was: pretreatment peripheral blood. The sequencing here drew on PBMCs, taken around atezolizumab (anti-PD-L1) treatment. The TCR sequence derives from a man aged 60 to 69 with urothelial cancer.

Here the CDR3 reads CASSQDWDRGPSGELFF. The CDR3 DNA reads TGTGCCAGCAGCCAAGATTGGGACAGGGGGCCGTCCGGGGAGCTGTTTTTT. The rearrangement uses TRBV14 and TRBJ2-2; the match to TRBD1 covers 12 bases. The CDR3 runs 17 residues. Trimming at V came to 0 bases and at J to 6 bases, leaving 5 bases not matched to a gene. Germline assignment: CDR1 SGHDN and CDR2 FVKESK.